What follows describes a single T cell receptor beta chain. No conserved phenylalanine or tryptophan is present at the end of the CDR3, so a read error is the likely explanation. The DNA is left out, because the CDR3 cannot be placed on it with certainty; the CDR3 is given as TCRdb lists it. The CDR3 extends over 9 residues, inclusive of both ends. CDR1 is SGHTA, CDR2 FQGTGA, per germline. The data were obtained in a study of PD-1 blockade in classical Hodgkin lymphoma. Regarding time point: cycle 4 day 1 (C4D1), after less than 7 weeks of nivolumab. Following autologous stem cell transplantation, relapse occurred in every patient, and exposure to brentuximab vedotin varied. The authors purified CD4+ T cells from thawed PBMCs by magnetic negative selection. Method: immunoSEQ multiplex PCR; TCRdb's copy keeps in-frame clones and lacks some. The table includes around 37,000 clones, about 94% detected once.

This TCR was recovered from a human donor with classical Hodgkin lymphoma. The material sequenced was CD4+ T cells from blood, taken before the fourth cycle of nivolumab. J is TRBJ2-6 and V is TRBV7-3; the table's D call, TRBD1, was not checked against the DNA. The CDR3 spells CASRQEQVV.